The text below deals with one T cell receptor (beta chain). Its antigen is not known. Anti-CD3/anti-CD28 beads served as a nonspecific positive control stimulus. Sorting of responding CD4+ T cells relied on upregulated CD40 ligand together with CD69. V lost 1 base to trimming and J lost 1 base, with 8 bases between them. From germline, CDR1 is SGDLS and CDR2 YYNGEE. This CDR3 has 14 amino acids. This record comes from a study of persistence of HIV-infected CD4 T cells. Study as a whole: Suppressive ART had lasted a median of 8 years. Study-wide results and limits: Proviral oligoclonality tracked with TCR oligoclonality within the same sorted cells.

The libraries were made with immunoSEQ version 4 in survey mode. The data were produced by immunoSEQ multiplex PCR, yet TCRdb's version contains in-frame clones alone and is incomplete. The sample holds under 55,000 clones, 88% seen once. The TCR originated in an adult woman with HIV who was CMV-seropositive. The gene calls are TRBV9 and TRBJ1-1; D is unclear. The material sequenced was CD4+ T cells sorted from PBMCs after roughly 18-hour stimulation, taken from a patient who received antiretroviral therapy. CDR3 loop: CASSVLQANTEAFF. CDR3 DNA sequence: TGTGCCAGCAGCGTACTTCAAGCGAACACTGAAGCTTTCTTT.